Only one count was recorded for the clone carrying this TCR beta chain. The sample originates from a study of cytotoxic CD8 clonotypes in ibrutinib-treated CLL. Across the whole study: In all, 10 to 11 patients were relapsed/refractory, around 15 were treatment-naive and 17 to 18 were IGHV unmutated.

Assay: immunoSEQ multiplex PCR; the TCRdb copy retains only in-frame clones and omits some. The table has 52,000 or so clones, 54% seen once; the top ten hold roughly a quarter. The junction had 15 bases not matched to a gene; V was cut back by 2 bases and J by 0 bases. CDR1 is WNHNN, CDR2 SYGVQD, per germline (reference sequence). This CDR3 is built from 21 residues. Sequenced material: PBMCs, taken at disease progression, from a patient treated with ibrutinib. V is TRBV10-1 and J is TRBJ2-6; 8 bases are a match to TRBD2. This receptor was taken from a human donor with chronic lymphocytic leukemia. The CDR3 protein is CASSEPPGGSGTGSGANVLTF. The CDR3 DNA sequence: TGCGCCAGCAGTGAGCCGCCGGGGGGGAGCGGGACGGGCTCTGGGGCCAACGTCCTGACTTTC.